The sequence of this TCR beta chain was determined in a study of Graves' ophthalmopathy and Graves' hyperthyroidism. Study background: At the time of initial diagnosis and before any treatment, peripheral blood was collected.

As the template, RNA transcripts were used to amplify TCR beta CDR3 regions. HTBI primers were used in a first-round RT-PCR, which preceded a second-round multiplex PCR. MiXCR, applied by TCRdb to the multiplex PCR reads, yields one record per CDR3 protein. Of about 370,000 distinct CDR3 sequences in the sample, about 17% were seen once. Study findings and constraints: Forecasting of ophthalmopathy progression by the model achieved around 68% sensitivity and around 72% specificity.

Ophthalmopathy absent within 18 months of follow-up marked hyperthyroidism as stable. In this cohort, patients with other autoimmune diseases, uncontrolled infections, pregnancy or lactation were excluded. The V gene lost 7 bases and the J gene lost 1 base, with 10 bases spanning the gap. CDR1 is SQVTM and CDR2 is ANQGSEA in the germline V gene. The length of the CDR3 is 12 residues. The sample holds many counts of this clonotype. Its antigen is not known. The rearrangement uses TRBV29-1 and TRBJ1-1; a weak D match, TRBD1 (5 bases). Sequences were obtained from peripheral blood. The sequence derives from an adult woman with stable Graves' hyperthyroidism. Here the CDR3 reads CSAGTGNTEAFF. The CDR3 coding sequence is TGCAGCGCCGGGACGGGGAACACTGAAGCTTTCTTT.